This T cell receptor beta chain was recorded in a study of siplizumab effects on memory and regulatory T cells. Points from the study as a whole: Naive or memory phenotype assignment was not possible for roughly 80-95% of proliferating CD4+ or CD8+ clones. Treg-derived clones made up an average of approximately 64% of mappable alloreactive CD4+ clones with siplizumab and 25% to 30% in controls.

This CDR3 region has 13 residues. CDR1 is MNHEY and CDR2 is SMNVEV in the germline V gene (reference sequence). The V and J ends lost 3 bases and 1 base respectively, with 7 bases between them. Profiled with immunoSEQ multiplex PCR; TCRdb holds only in-frame clones, not every one. The sample carries around 100,000 clones, more than 85% recorded once. Remarks on this clone: Its specificity is not known.

This chain connects TRBV27 to TRBJ2-7, with no clear D. The sequenced sample was CD4+ T cells sorted from blood. The origin of this receptor is a human donor in good health. The CDR3 DNA sequence: TGTGCCAGCAGTTTCTCGGGTTCCTACGAGCAGTACTTC. It codes for CASSFSGSYEQYF.